The subject of this entry is one T cell receptor (beta chain). As yet, its antigen is unknown. V dropped 3 bases and J dropped 4 bases, with 9 bases sitting between them. Germline-derived CDR1 and CDR2 are MDHEN and SYDVKM. This CDR3 is built from 13 residues. This record belongs to a study of cytomegalovirus exposure and HLA in healthy donors. Notes on the study in general: CMV serostatus alone was available as immune exposure information.

Primers: 60 Vbeta forward and 13 Jbeta reverse. The table came from immunoSEQ multiplex PCR; TCRdb's copy has only in-frame clones and leaves some out. Its listing shows around 70,000 clones. V is TRBV28 and J is TRBJ1-1, with D tentatively TRBD1 (6 bases). The TCR originated in a woman in her twenties or thirties in good health and CMV-seronegative. The sequencing sample was made of PBMCs. The CDR3 sequence: CASSLRGGTEAFF. CDR3 DNA sequence: TGTGCCAGCAGTTTGAGGGGGGGCACTGAAGCTTTCTTT.